The next 22 T cell receptor beta chains were all read from a single sample in a study of OX40 agonist ivuxolimab in advanced cancers. The method was immunoSEQ multiplex PCR; TCRdb's version includes in-frame clones alone and lacks a portion of them. The table has about 75,000 clones, over 85% seen once. The material was CD4+ or CD8+ T cells sorted from blood, obtained in a trial of the OX40 agonist ivuxolimab. These receptors were obtained from an adult with an advanced solid tumor such as melanoma, head and neck, liver or kidney cancer.

With respect to this clone: Other DNA sequences from this sample encode an identical CDR3 as well. The chain employs TRBV7-2 and TRBJ2-1, with D unclear. There are 15 residues in the CDR3. Germline-derived CDR1 and CDR2 are SGHTA and FQGNSA. Trimming removed 0 bases at V and 3 bases at J, with 9 bases between. CDR3 nucleotides: TGTGCCAGCAGCTTAGCGCGTGGGGTCTACAATGAGCAGTTCTTC. This sequence encodes CASSLARGVYNEQFF.

The chain uses TRBV28 and TRBJ2-2; perhaps TRBD1 as D (7 bases). The CDR3 has 13 residues. The V and J ends lost 6 bases and 13 bases respectively, with 18 bases between them. Germline-derived CDR1 and CDR2 are MDHEN and SYDVKM. The CDR3 DNA sequence: TGTGCCAGCAGAAGACAGGGAGGTCTCGGGCTGTTTTTT. This encodes CASRRQGGLGLFF. The full variable domain, its missing parts supplied by reference TRBV28 and TRBJ2-2, is DVKVTQSSRYLVKRTGEKVFLECVQDMDHENMFWYRQDPGLGLRLIYFSYDVKMKEKGDIPEGYSVSREKKERFSLILESASTNQTSMYLCASRRQGGLGLFFGEGSRLTVL.

On this clone: One end of the junction varies from germline; a read error may be responsible. The chain couples TRBV27 to TRBJ1-1, with 8 positions matching TRBD1. The CDR3 is made up of 11 amino acids. CDR1 and CDR2 (germline): MNHEY, SMNVEV (reference sequence). CDR3 bases: TGTGCCAGCAGTTCAGGGGGCGCTTTCCACTTT. Its protein product is CASSSGGAFHF.

The rearrangement links TRBV6-5 to TRBJ2-7, with TRBD1 matching over 7 bases. The length of the CDR3 is 12 residues. The germline gives CDR1 MNHEY, CDR2 SVGAGI. V gave up 5 bases and J gave up 6 bases; unmatched junction bases: 4. The chain's CDR3 is CASSADRSEQYF. CDR3 in DNA: TGTGCCAGCAGTGCGGACAGGAGCGAGCAGTACTTC.

The V call is TRBV6-5, the J call TRBJ1-6, with 7 nucleotides matching TRBD1. The CDR3 totals 13 residues. CDR1 MNHEY and CDR2 SVGAGI come from the germline V gene. V lost 6 bases, J lost 5 bases, and 1 base stayed unmatched. Here the CDR3 DNA reads TGTGCCAGCAGACAGGGGAATAATTCACCCCTCCACTTT. Amino acids: CASRQGNNSPLHF.

This chain links TRBV6-4 with TRBJ1-2; TRBD1 aligns across 9 bases. V lost 5 bases to trimming and J lost 7 bases; unmatched junction nucleotides: 5. The CDR3 has 13 amino acids. Germline CDR1 reads MRHNA; CDR2 reads SNTAGT. The CDR3 loop is CASSPTGGFGYTF. In nucleotides, the CDR3 is TGTGCCAGCAGTCCGACAGGGGGGTTTGGCTACACCTTC.

The chain combines TRBV28 with TRBJ2-1, with D possibly TRBD1 on 6 matching bases. CDR3 size: 15 residues. The germline V and J ends were trimmed by 5 bases and 4 bases, with 15 bases remaining between them. The germline V gene encodes CDR1 MDHEN and CDR2 SYDVKM. In nucleotides, the CDR3 is TGTGCCAGCAGTCTCTCAGGGGCTATTTACAATGAGCAGTTCTTC. Translating it yields CASSLSGAIYNEQFF.

The gene calls are TRBV19 and TRBJ1-5; D possibly corresponds to TRBD1 (6 bases). Germline CDR1 LNHDA, CDR2 SQIVND (reference sequence). V was clipped by 5 bases and J by 8 bases, with 19 bases between them. This CDR3 spans 15 amino acids. CDR3 amino acids: CASSVQGELSKPQHF. The CDR3 DNA reads as TGTGCCAGTAGTGTACAGGGAGAGTTATCAAAGCCCCAGCATTTT.

This clone came up a few times. The chain has TRBV29-1 and TRBJ2-2; D might be TRBD1 (5 bases). Germline CDR1 reads SQVTM; CDR2 reads ANQGSEA. Trimming cost V 4 bases and J 9 bases, with 12 bases left between them. The CDR3 spans 12 residues. As DNA, the CDR3 is TGCAGCGTTGGGACATTTACCCGGGAGCTGTTTTTT. Encoded protein: CSVGTFTRELFF.

The rearrangement links TRBV7-2 to TRBJ1-2; tentative D call: TRBD1 (5 bases). Looked up from germline, CDR1 is SGHTA and CDR2 is FQGNSA. V was cut by 5 bases and J by 7 bases, with 14 bases left in between. This CDR3 is built from 13 residues. The CDR3 reads CASSTRVTGGYTF. CDR3 coding DNA: TGTGCCAGCAGCACCAGGGTTACGGGTGGCTACACCTTC.

This chain joins TRBV2 and TRBJ2-5; 7 bases agree with TRBD2. CDR3 size: 14 residues. The junction had 9 bases not matched to a gene; V was cut back by 6 bases and J by 5 bases. The germline V gene has CDR1 SNHLY and CDR2 FYNNEI. The CDR3 DNA is TGTGCCAGCAGGATGGGCGGGAGTACGGAGACCCAGTACTTC. This sequence encodes CASRMGGSTETQYF.

The J gene is TRBJ1-1, the V gene TRBV6-4; possibly TRBD1 for D (5 bases). The CDR3 totals 14 residues. The V and J ends lost 5 bases and 4 bases respectively, with 14 bases between them. The germline V gene has CDR1 MRHNA and CDR2 SNTAGT. The CDR3 protein is CASSTRVVCTEAFF. The CDR3 coding sequence is TGTGCCAGCAGTACCAGGGTCGTGTGCACTGAAGCTTTCTTT.

The chain has TRBV7-8 and TRBJ1-2; D is ambiguous. The V and J ends lost 1 base and 3 bases respectively, with 12 bases between them. Germline V lookup: CDR1 SGHVS, CDR2 FQNEAQ. The CDR3 has 15 residues. The CDR3: CASSLVPEPYYGYTF. DNA of the CDR3: TGTGCCAGCAGCTTAGTGCCGGAACCTTACTATGGCTACACCTTC.

This chain joins TRBV15 and TRBJ1-6, with D perhaps matching TRBD1 (5 bases). This CDR3 spans 17 amino acids. Trimming took 3 bases from V and 5 from J, leaving 17 bases between them. Germline V gene data show CDR1 as LNHNV and CDR2 as YYDKDF (reference sequence). Here the CDR3 reads CATSRAIRQWDNSPLHF. Here the CDR3 DNA reads TGTGCCACCAGCAGGGCCATCAGACAGTGGGATAATTCACCCCTCCACTTT.

This chain joins TRBV5-1 and TRBJ2-5; 7 nucleotides line up with TRBD2. Trimming at V came to 5 bases and at J to 5 bases, leaving 15 bases not matched to a gene. Germline values: CDR1 SGHRS, CDR2 YFSETQ. The CDR3 is made up of 16 amino acids. For the CDR3, the DNA is TGCGCCAGCAGTTTAATCCCGCTAGCGGACGGGGAGACCCAGTACTTC. This encodes CASSLIPLADGETQYF.

This clone was recorded a few times. The chain links TRBV27 to TRBJ2-1, with TRBD2 matching over 9 bases. Germline CDR1 is MNHEY and CDR2 is SMNVEV (reference sequence). Trimming at V came to 7 bases and at J to 0 bases, leaving 4 bases not matched to a gene. The length of the CDR3 is 15 residues. The CDR3 nucleotides read TGTGCCAGCACCCTAGCGGGGAGCTCCTACAATGAGCAGTTCTTC. This codes for CASTLAGSSYNEQFF.

This chain uses TRBV7-7 with TRBJ1-4, with D uncertain. This CDR3 spans 15 amino acids. The germline gives CDR1 SSHAT, CDR2 FNYEAQ (reference sequence). V gave up 5 bases and J gave up 0 bases, with 10 bases separating them. The CDR3 region has the DNA TGTGCCAGCAGCGCCGGGCGAGCAACTAATGAAAAACTGTTTTTT. This gives the protein CASSAGRATNEKLFF.

V usage is TRBV4-3 and J usage is TRBJ1-3; 8 bases agree with TRBD1. This CDR3 contains 17 residues. CDR1 LGHNA and CDR2 YSLEER come from the germline V gene. V lost 3 bases and J lost 1; bases outside the gene matches: 8. The CDR3 region is CASSQWAGGMSGNTIYF. CDR3 coding DNA: TGCGCCAGCAGCCAGTGGGCAGGGGGCATGTCTGGAAACACCATATATTTT.

CDR3 loop: CASSLGTSGDTQYF. The CDR3 nucleotides read TGCGCCAGCAGCTTAGGGACTAGCGGAGATACGCAGTATTTT. V and J are TRBV5-1 and TRBJ2-3, with 11 bases lining up with TRBD2. Germline CDR1 reads SGHRS; CDR2 reads YFSETQ. The CDR3 sequence is 14 residues long. The V gene end was trimmed by 2 bases and the J gene end by 5 bases; junction bases not matched to a gene: 1. The whole variable domain, filled in from reference TRBV5-1 and TRBJ2-3, reads KAGVTQTPRYLIKTRGQQVTLSCSPISGHRSVSWYQQTPGQGLQFLFEYFSETQRNKGNFPGRFSGRQFSNSRSEMNVSTLELGDSALYLCASSLGTSGDTQYFGPGTRLTVL.

The V and J genes are TRBV5-1 and TRBJ2-1, with D possibly TRBD1 on 5 matching bases. The V end lost 2 bases, the J end lost 8 bases, and 14 bases lay between the germline ends. Germline CDR1 reads SGHRS; CDR2 reads YFSETQ. This CDR3 is built from 14 residues. CDR3 residues: CASSFSGYDYEQFF. Here the CDR3 DNA reads TGCGCCAGCAGCTTCTCAGGGTATGACTATGAGCAGTTCTTC.

CDR3 DNA: TGCGCCAGCAGCTTCGGACAGGACAGCACAGATACGCAGTATTTT. Translation gives CASSFGQDSTDTQYF. The rearrangement links TRBV5-1 to TRBJ2-3; 7 nucleotides align to TRBD1. The CDR3 loop spans 15 amino acids. In germline, CDR1 is SGHRS, CDR2 YFSETQ. V dropped 2 bases and J dropped 0; count of bases not matched to a gene: 3.

The V and J genes are TRBV18 and TRBJ2-3; D is perhaps TRBD1 or TRBD2 (5 bases each). The CDR3 is made up of 13 amino acids. The germline V and J ends were trimmed by 2 bases and 6 bases, with 9 bases remaining between them. CDR1 KGHSH and CDR2 LQKENI come from the germline V gene. The CDR3 reads CASSPGTADTQYF. For the CDR3, the DNA is TGTGCCAGCTCACCAGGGACCGCGGATACGCAGTATTTT.